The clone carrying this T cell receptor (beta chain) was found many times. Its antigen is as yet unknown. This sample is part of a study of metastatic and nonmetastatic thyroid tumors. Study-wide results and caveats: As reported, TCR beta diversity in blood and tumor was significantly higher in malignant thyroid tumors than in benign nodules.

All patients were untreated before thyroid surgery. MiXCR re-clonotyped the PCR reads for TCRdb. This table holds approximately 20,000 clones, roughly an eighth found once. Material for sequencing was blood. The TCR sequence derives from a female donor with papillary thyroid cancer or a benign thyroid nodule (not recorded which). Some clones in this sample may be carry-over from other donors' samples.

The CDR3 bases are TGTGCCAGCAGCCAAGATCTCACAGGAGGAAACACCATATATTTT. Its translation: CASSQDLTGGNTIYF. The rearrangement uses TRBV3-1 and TRBJ1-3, with D possibly matching TRBD1 (5 bases). Germline CDR1 LGHDT, CDR2 YNNKEL (reference sequence). This CDR3 has 15 residues. V lost 0 bases and J 4 bases, leaving 10 bases between the germline ends.